This T cell receptor (beta chain) is from a study of blood T cells in healthy people across ages. Study conclusions and caveats: Per million T cells, TCR beta diversity dropped roughly linearly as age increased.

PCR was performed a second time for 7 to 11 cycles using a sample-barcoded 5' primer and a J-beta primer mix. TCRdb re-called the 5' RACE reads through MiXCR, storing one row per CDR3 protein. The sample has about 1.7 million distinct CDR3 sequences; about 30% are singletons. This CDR3 region has 14 residues. Trimming removed 4 bases from V and 0 bases from J, with 7 bases in between. This clonotype appeared many times. No antigen is known for it. The TCR was taken from a woman aged 25 to 45 in good health. The rearrangement joins TRBV12-3 or TRBV12-4 to TRBJ2-4; the D gene is possibly TRBD2 (5 bases). Sample: blood. CDR3 sequence: CASSSEVAKNIQYF. CDR3 in DNA: TGTGCCAGCAGTTCGGAGGTAGCCAAAAACATTCAGTACTTC.